This TCR beta chain was sequenced during a study of PD-L1 blockade in urothelial cancer. Turning to the study itself: Counts from blood samples showed a median of about 150,000 T cells.

Measured with immunoSEQ multiplex PCR; TCRdb has only the in-frame clones, and not every one. The table has about 46,000 clones, roughly 88% seen once. This clone came up once. With 5 bases removed from V and 5 bases from J, the gap between germline ends came to 7 bases. This CDR3 is built from 12 residues. Germline CDR1 MDHEN, CDR2 SYDVKM. Time point reported: peripheral blood 6 weeks after treatment start. Anywhere from 1 to 8 samples came from each patient, spanning pretreatment and on-treatment. The genes are TRBV28 and TRBJ1-5, with D hard to call. The receptor's source is a man aged 45-65 years with urothelial cancer. Material: PBMCs, obtained around atezolizumab (anti-PD-L1) treatment. The CDR3 DNA reads TGTGCCAGCAGTATTCCCGATCAGCCCCAGCATTTT. Amino acids: CASSIPDQPQHF.